This T cell receptor (beta chain) was recorded in a study of OX40 agonist ivuxolimab in advanced cancers. CDR3 length: 15 amino acids. Germline lookup yields CDR1 SSHAT and CDR2 FNYEAQ (reference sequence). Trimming took 1 base from V and 1 from J, leaving 7 bases between them. The assay was immunoSEQ multiplex PCR, and TCRdb's table has in-frame clones only and misses some. Altogether nearly 80,000 clones are present, just under 85% being singletons, with the ten largest covering 20% to 25%. The TCR comes from an adult with an advanced solid tumor such as melanoma, head and neck, liver or kidney cancer. The chain combines TRBV7-7 with TRBJ2-2; D is uncertain. This sample comprised CD4+ or CD8+ T cells sorted from blood, obtained in a trial of the OX40 agonist ivuxolimab. The CDR3: CASSLEGMNTGELFF. CDR3 DNA sequence: TGTGCCAGCAGCTTAGAAGGCATGAACACCGGGGAGCTGTTTTTT.